This TCR beta chain was retrieved from a study of blood T cells in healthy people across ages. The study's findings and limits: Expanded clonotype shifts may have been confounded, as the donors had an unknown CMV status.

Sample-barcoded 5' priming and a J-beta primer mix drove a second PCR of 7 to 11 cycles. CDR3-containing paired-end reads numbered at least 2.5 million in each sample. TCRdb reprocessed the 5' RACE reads via MiXCR and lists one record per CDR3 protein. The sample records about 650,000 distinct CDR3 sequences, approximately 30% being singletons. This clonotype was recorded a few times. Antigen unknown. The germline V gene has CDR1 SQVTM and CDR2 ANQGSEA. V lost 6 bases and J lost 3; bases outside the gene matches: 10. CDR3 length: 14 residues. The source is an elderly woman in good health. Sequencing was performed on blood. The genes are TRBV29-1 and TRBJ1-1; 7 nucleotides agree with TRBD1. The CDR3 DNA reads as TGCAGCGTGCAGGGGGGGCTGATGGACACTGAAGCTTTCTTT. Translated: CSVQGGLMDTEAFF.